This is a list of T cell receptor beta chains from one sample in a study of blood T cell repertoires in COVID-19. The method was immunoSEQ multiplex PCR; TCRdb's version includes in-frame clones alone and lacks a portion of them. Among around 58,000 clones, approximately 88% were seen once, and the ten largest hold approximately 45%. The sequencing input was peripheral blood. The receptor set was obtained from a woman aged 55-69 years with COVID-19, enrolled during active disease. The CDR3 runs from the conserved cysteine through the conserved F or W. D genes are given only for firm matches. For some rows the clone size is stated as once, few or many, or as a class when expanded; others skip it.

clone_size j_call d_call v_call cdr3_nt cdr3_aa
. TRBJ1-1 . TRBV9 TGTGCCAGCAGCGTAGGCAGGAACACTGAAGCTTTCTTT CASSVGRNTEAFF
. TRBJ1-1 . TRBV2 TGTGCCAGCAGTGAAGGTCGGAGGAACACTGAAGCTTTCTTT CASSEGRRNTEAFF
few TRBJ1-3 TRBD1 TRBV5-1 TGCGCCAGCAGCCCCGACAGGGGTGAGGCTGGAAACACCATATATTTT CASSPDRGEAGNTIYF
. TRBJ1-1 . TRBV5-4 TGTGCCAGCAGCGGTGGGCGCCCCGAAGCTTTCTTT CASSGGRPEAFF
. TRBJ2-3 TRBD2 TRBV28 TGTGCCAGCAGTTTAATCCTGCTAGCGGGAGAGAGCACAGATACGCAGTATTTT CASSLILLAGESTDTQYF
. TRBJ2-6 . TRBV30 TGTGCCTGGAGTCTTTTCTCTGGGGCCAACGTCCTGACTTTC CAWSLFSGANVLTF
. TRBJ2-1 . TRBV27 TGTGCCAGCAGTTCCCGCCCGGTTCTTGGGGGGAATGAGCAGTTCTTC CASSSRPVLGGNEQFF
. TRBJ1-2 . TRBV19 TGTGCCAGTAGTATACAACAGTATGGCTACACCTTC CASSIQQYGYTF
few TRBJ1-4 TRBD1 TRBV5-1 TGCGCCAGCCGGGGACAGGCAACTAATGAAAAACTGTTTTTT CASRGQATNEKLFF
. TRBJ1-2 TRBD1 TRBV7-9 TGTGCCAGCGAAAGACAGGGGTCCGGCTACACCTTC CASERQGSGYTF
. TRBJ2-7 . TRBV30 TGTGCCTGGAGTGTTCGGGACGAGCAGTACTTC CAWSVRDEQYF
. TRBJ2-1 . TRBV5-1 TGCGCCAGCAGCACCGGGATCTACAATGAGCAGTTCTTC CASSTGIYNEQFF
few TRBJ1-1 TRBD1 TRBV14 TGTGCCAGCAGCCAGCTTCCCGGGACAGGAATCCTCACTGAAGCTTTCTTT CASSQLPGTGILTEAFF
. TRBJ1-5 . TRBV7-9 TGTGCCAGCAGCTTAGCGGGGGAGGCCCAGCATTTT CASSLAGEAQHF
once TRBJ2-7 TRBD2 TRBV28 TGTGCCAGCAGTTTGGGCGGGGGGATCTACGAGCAGTACTTC CASSLGGGIYEQYF
. TRBJ2-7 TRBD2 TRBV4-3 TGCGCCAGCAGCCAAGCTGGACTAGCGGGGGATTACGAGCAGTACTTC CASSQAGLAGDYEQYF
. TRBJ2-7 TRBD1 TRBV5-1 TGCGCCAGCAGCTTGGAAAACAGGGGGCTAAACGAGCAGTACTTC CASSLENRGLNEQYF